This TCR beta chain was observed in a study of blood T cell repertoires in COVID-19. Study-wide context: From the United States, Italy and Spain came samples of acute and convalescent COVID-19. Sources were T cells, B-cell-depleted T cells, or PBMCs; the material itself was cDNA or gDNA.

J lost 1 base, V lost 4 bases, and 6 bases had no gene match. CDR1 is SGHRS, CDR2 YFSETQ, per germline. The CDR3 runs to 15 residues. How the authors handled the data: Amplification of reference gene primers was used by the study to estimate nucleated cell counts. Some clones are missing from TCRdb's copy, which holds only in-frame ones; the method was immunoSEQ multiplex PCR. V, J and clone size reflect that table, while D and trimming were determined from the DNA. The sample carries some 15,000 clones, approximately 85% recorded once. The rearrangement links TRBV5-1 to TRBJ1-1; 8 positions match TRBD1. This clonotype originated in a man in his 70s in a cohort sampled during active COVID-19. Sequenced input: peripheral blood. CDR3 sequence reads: CASSPSGTGNTEAFF. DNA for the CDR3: TGCGCCAGCAGCCCCTCCGGGACAGGGAACACTGAAGCTTTCTTT.